Shown below are 2 T cell receptor beta chains from a single sample sequenced in a study of T-cell reconstitution after alpha-beta-depleted transplantation in children. Unique molecular identifiers tagged the TCRbeta library. TCRdb independently ran MiXCR on the PCR reads; one entry per CDR3 protein. The top ten hold about 5% of the sample, which has a few hundred thousand distinct CDR3 sequences, 24% seen once. The sequencing used PBMCs, mostly from graft donor cells, collected 360 days after TCRalphabeta/CD19-depleted stem cell transplant. These receptors were taken from a female patient aged 2 to 10 who had a stem cell transplant for congenital amegakaryocytic thrombocytopenia, so the T cells may come from the graft donor.

This clonotype was seen a handful of times. The rearrangement joins TRBV5-5 to TRBJ1-5; 10 nucleotides match TRBD1. Trimming cost V 0 bases and J 0 bases; bases outside gene matches: 6. Germline lookup yields CDR1 SGHKS and CDR2 YYEKEE (reference sequence). The CDR3 runs 18 residues. The CDR3 loop is CASSLGGQGGYSNQPQHF. CDR3 sequence (DNA): TGTGCCAGCAGCTTGGGTGGACAGGGGGGTTATAGCAATCAGCCCCAGCATTTT.

The gene calls are TRBV25-1 and TRBJ2-7, with D perhaps matching TRBD2 (5 bases). CDR1 MGHDK and CDR2 SYGVNS come from the germline V gene. The CDR3 is made up of 15 amino acids. Between the trimmed V and J ends, which lost 4 bases and 5 bases, there was a span of 18 bases. The CDR3: CASSAGWGADDEQYF. The DNA for the CDR3 is TGTGCCAGCAGTGCCGGATGGGGAGCCGACGACGAGCAGTACTTC.